Each of the 19 T cell receptor beta chains below was sequenced from the same sample in a study of blood T cell repertoires in COVID-19. The method was immunoSEQ multiplex PCR; TCRdb's version includes in-frame clones alone and lacks a portion of them. The profile covers about 160,000 clones, with about 92% appearing a single time and around 2% taken by the ten largest. The sequenced material came from peripheral blood. Every receptor here comes from a woman in her sixties with COVID-19, enrolled during active disease.

The CDR3 DNA sequence: TGTGCCAGCAACCTACAGGGGTTCCATGAGCAGTTCTTC. Its protein product is CASNLQGFHEQFF. V usage is TRBV6-6 and J usage is TRBJ2-1; 7 bases match TRBD1. Trimming at V came to 7 bases and at J to 8 bases, leaving 8 bases not matched to a gene. Germline V gene sequence: CDR1 MNHNY, CDR2 SVGAGI (reference sequence). The CDR3 runs to 13 residues.

This chain's CDR3 is CASSYQRMNTEAFF. In DNA, the CDR3 is TGTGCCAGCAGCTACCAGCGGATGAACACTGAAGCTTTCTTT. This chain joins TRBV11-2 and TRBJ1-1; D unclear. Germline values: CDR1 SGHAT, CDR2 FQNNGV. The CDR3 contains 14 residues. V was trimmed by 4 bases and J by 0 bases, leaving 9 bases between them. Based on the CDR3 plus reference TRBV11-2 and TRBJ1-1, the full variable domain is EAGVAQSPRYKIIEKRQSVAFWCNPISGHATLYWYQQILGQGPKLLIQFQNNGVVDDSQLPKDRFSAERLKGVDSTLKIQPAKLEDSAVYLCASSYQRMNTEAFFGQGTRLTVV.

The CDR3 DNA reads TGCAGTGCCCTAGGGGGTCTCGAAGCTTTCTTT. It is translated as CSALGGLEAFF. The chain has TRBV20-1 and TRBJ1-1, with D possibly TRBD1 on 6 matching bases. This CDR3 region has 11 residues. Trimming pared 6 bases from V and 8 bases from J, leaving 13 bases between. Germline V lookup: CDR1 DFQATT, CDR2 SNEGSKA (reference sequence).

V and J are TRBV27 and TRBJ2-1; tentatively, D is TRBD1 (6 bases). The CDR3 runs 13 residues. Between the trimmed V and J ends, which lost 3 bases and 7 bases, there was a span of 10 bases. Germline values: CDR1 MNHEY, CDR2 SMNVEV (reference sequence). The CDR3 loop reads CASSFAGANEQFF. The CDR3 DNA is TGTGCCAGCAGTTTCGCAGGGGCGAATGAGCAGTTCTTC.

The rearrangement joins TRBV6-5 to TRBJ1-2; possible D gene TRBD1, 5 bases. Germline V gene lookup returns CDR1 MNHEY and CDR2 SVGAGI. The CDR3 has 15 amino acids. Trimming left V 0 bases short and J 2 bases short, with 10 bases between. In DNA form, the CDR3 reads TGTGCCAGCAGTTACTCGGGGCGGAAAAACTATGGCTACACCTTC. Encoded protein: CASSYSGRKNYGYTF.

The chain carries TRBV5-1 and TRBJ1-2; D is possibly TRBD1 (5 bases). Germline lookup yields CDR1 SGHRS and CDR2 YFSETQ. V was trimmed by 7 bases and J by 0 bases, leaving 19 bases between them. The CDR3 runs 16 residues. CDR3 loop: CASSLTGADPNYGYTF. CDR3 in DNA: TGCGCCAGCTCACTCACTGGGGCGGACCCTAACTATGGCTACACCTTC.

The chain carries TRBV6-2 or TRBV6-3 and TRBJ1-3, with D perhaps matching TRBD1 (5 bases). Trimming shortened V by 3 bases and J by 2 bases, and 14 bases separated the two germline ends. The CDR3 loop spans 16 amino acids. The germline V gene encodes CDR1 MNHEY and CDR2 SVGEGT. CDR3 sequence (DNA): TGTGCCAGCAGTTATTCGTTGGACATTACTGGAAACACCATATATTTT. Translating gives CASSYSLDITGNTIYF.

This clone was picked up one time. The chain recombines TRBV10-3 with TRBJ1-5; no firm D call. The germline V gene encodes CDR1 ENHRY and CDR2 SYGVKD. Trimming removed 10 bases from V and 5 bases from J, with 18 bases in between. This CDR3 contains 14 residues. The DNA for the CDR3 is TGTGCCACCCGACCCTCGGGGAGGGATCAGCCCCAGCATTTT. It codes for CATRPSGRDQPQHF.

This clone came up once. The chain joins TRBV19 to TRBJ1-4, with TRBD1 identical over 8 bases. Germline V lookup: CDR1 LNHDA, CDR2 SQIVND (reference sequence). Losses at the gene ends were 3 bases for V and 10 bases for J; bases not matched to a gene: 4. The CDR3 runs 13 residues. This CDR3 is CASSMGQEGKLFF. DNA of the CDR3: TGTGCCAGTAGTATGGGACAGGAGGGAAAACTGTTTTTT.

The chain employs TRBV27 and TRBJ2-7; D is possibly TRBD2 (6 bases). CDR1 and CDR2 (germline): MNHEY, SMNVEV (reference sequence). The CDR3 has 14 amino acids. V lost 4 bases and J 4 bases, leaving 14 bases between the germline ends. The CDR3 region is CASSWAGTGYEQYF. Written as DNA, the CDR3 is TGTGCCAGCAGTTGGGCGGGGACTGGGTACGAGCAGTACTTC.

This sequence joins TRBV2 and TRBJ2-7; no clear D. This CDR3 contains 10 residues. Germline V gives CDR1 SNHLY, CDR2 FYNNEI. Trimming shortened V by 5 bases and J by 5 bases, and 4 bases separated the two germline ends. CDR3 sequence reads: CASSTNEQYF. The CDR3 DNA reads TGTGCCAGCAGTACTAACGAGCAGTACTTC.

The chain has TRBV5-1 and TRBJ2-7, with D maybe TRBD1 (5 bases). Germline-derived CDR1 and CDR2 are SGHRS and YFSETQ. The CDR3 extends over 14 amino acids. Trimming removed 2 bases at V and 3 bases at J, with 12 bases between. CDR3 sequence: CASSFSGQGYEQYF. The CDR3 DNA sequence: TGCGCCAGCAGCTTTAGTGGCCAGGGCTACGAGCAGTACTTC.

V gene TRBV7-9 combines with J gene TRBJ2-5; 14 bases match TRBD2. Germline V gene sequence: CDR1 SEHNR, CDR2 FQNEAQ (reference sequence). This CDR3 spans 16 amino acids. V shed 5 bases, J shed 4 bases, and the junction held 6 bases outside the gene matches. CDR3 sequence reads: CASSRGTSGGGETQYF. The CDR3 nucleotides are TGTGCCAGCAGCCGGGGGACTAGCGGGGGTGGAGAGACCCAGTACTTC.

This clone appeared a single time. The chain has TRBV9 and TRBJ2-1; 8 positions agree with TRBD1. Germline V gene lookup returns CDR1 SGDLS and CDR2 YYNGEE. The CDR3 totals 17 residues. With V trimmed by 2 bases and J by 0 bases, 7 bases remained unmatched. The CDR3 nucleotides are TGTGCCAGCAGCGTCTTTCAGGGGGCGAGCTCCTACAATGAGCAGTTCTTC. Residues: CASSVFQGASSYNEQFF.

This clone appeared a single time. This sequence joins TRBV6-5 and TRBJ1-5; D is uncertain. V dropped 8 bases and J dropped 1 base, with 9 bases sitting between them. The germline V gene encodes CDR1 MNHEY and CDR2 SVGAGI. CDR3 length: 13 residues. The CDR3 sequence is CASYSTSNQPQHF. The CDR3 region has the DNA TGTGCCAGCTACAGTACAAGCAATCAGCCCCAGCATTTT.

The chain links TRBV3-1 (or the pseudogene TRBV3-2) to TRBJ1-6; D is possibly TRBD1 (5 bases). Looked up from germline, CDR1 is LGHDT and CDR2 is YNNKEL (reference sequence). V dropped 1 base and J dropped 9 bases, with 16 bases sitting between them. The CDR3 spans 16 residues. In nucleotides, the CDR3 is TGTGCCAGCAGCCAAGGTCCAGGGTGGGATGGTTCACCCCTCCACTTT. Encoded protein: CASSQGPGWDGSPLHF.

The chain uses TRBV19 and TRBJ1-1; maybe TRBD1 (6 bases). V lost 3 bases and J lost 5, with 22 bases in between. Germline CDR1 is LNHDA and CDR2 is SQIVND (reference sequence). This CDR3 has 17 residues. The CDR3 nucleotides read TGTGCCAGTAGTATCGGAGCCGAGAGGGGGGGCGTAACTGAAGCTTTCTTT. This encodes CASSIGAERGGVTEAFF.

This clone has a handful of counts. J is TRBJ1-4 and V is TRBV3-1 (or the pseudogene TRBV3-2); 9 nucleotides match TRBD1. This CDR3 has 19 amino acids. Germline V gene data show CDR1 as LGHDT and CDR2 as YNNKEL (reference sequence). J was trimmed by 6 bases and V by 2 bases; bases with no gene match: 16. The CDR3 sequence: CASSQKRPSGTGIDEKLFF. In DNA, the CDR3 is TGTGCCAGCAGCCAAAAACGTCCCTCCGGGACAGGGATAGATGAAAAACTGTTTTTT.

J is TRBJ2-7 and V is TRBV3-1 (or the pseudogene TRBV3-2); 10 bases map to TRBD1. V lost 5 bases to trimming and J lost 5 bases; unmatched junction nucleotides: 6. The germline gives CDR1 LGHDT, CDR2 YNNKEL (reference sequence). This CDR3 spans 14 amino acids. The CDR3: CASSSSTGGHEQYF. The CDR3 DNA reads TGTGCCAGCAGCTCCTCGACAGGGGGCCACGAGCAGTACTTC.